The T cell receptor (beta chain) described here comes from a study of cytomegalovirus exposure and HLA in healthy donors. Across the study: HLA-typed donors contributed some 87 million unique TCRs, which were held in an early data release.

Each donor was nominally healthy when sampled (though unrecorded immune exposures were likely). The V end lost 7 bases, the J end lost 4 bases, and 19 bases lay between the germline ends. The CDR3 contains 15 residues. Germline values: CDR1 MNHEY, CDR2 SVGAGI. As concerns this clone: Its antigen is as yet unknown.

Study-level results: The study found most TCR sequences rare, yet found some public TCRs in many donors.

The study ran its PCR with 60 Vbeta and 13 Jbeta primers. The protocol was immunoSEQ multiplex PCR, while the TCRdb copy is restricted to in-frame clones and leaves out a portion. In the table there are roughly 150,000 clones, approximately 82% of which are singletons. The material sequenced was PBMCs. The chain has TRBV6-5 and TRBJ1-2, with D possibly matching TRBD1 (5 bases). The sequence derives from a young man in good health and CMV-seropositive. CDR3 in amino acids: CASTSTVVGGYGYTF. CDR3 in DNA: TGTGCCAGCACCTCCACCGTCGTCGGGGGCTATGGCTACACCTTC.